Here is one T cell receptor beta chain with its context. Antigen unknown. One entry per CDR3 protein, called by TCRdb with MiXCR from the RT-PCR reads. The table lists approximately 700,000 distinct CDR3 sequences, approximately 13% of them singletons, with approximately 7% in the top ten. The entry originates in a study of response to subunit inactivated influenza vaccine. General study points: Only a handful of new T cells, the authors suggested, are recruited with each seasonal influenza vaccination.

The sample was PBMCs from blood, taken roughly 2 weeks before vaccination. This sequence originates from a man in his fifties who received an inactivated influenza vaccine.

Written as DNA, the CDR3 is TGTGCCAGCAGTCGACAGGGATCGGGCAATTCACCCCTCCACTTT. This gives the protein CASSRQGSGNSPLHF. The chain carries TRBV12-3 or TRBV12-4 and TRBJ1-6, with TRBD1 matching over 7 bases. V trimming: 5 bases; J trimming: 7 bases; junction bases outside the gene matches: 8. This CDR3 spans 15 amino acids.